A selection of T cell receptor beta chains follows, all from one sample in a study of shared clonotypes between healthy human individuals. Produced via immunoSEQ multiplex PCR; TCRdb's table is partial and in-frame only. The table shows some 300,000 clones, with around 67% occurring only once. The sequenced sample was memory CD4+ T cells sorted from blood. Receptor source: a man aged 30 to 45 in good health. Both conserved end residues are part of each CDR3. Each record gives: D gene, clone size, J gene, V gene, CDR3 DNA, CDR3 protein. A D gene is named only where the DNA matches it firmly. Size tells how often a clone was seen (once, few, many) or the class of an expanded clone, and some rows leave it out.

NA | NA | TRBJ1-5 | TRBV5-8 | TGTGCCAGCAGCTCGGGGCTCAATCAGCCCCAGCATTTT | CASSSGLNQPQHF
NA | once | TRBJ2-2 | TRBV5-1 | TGCGCCAGCAGCCGAGGGCACAACACCGGGGAGCTGTTTTTT | CASSRGHNTGELFF
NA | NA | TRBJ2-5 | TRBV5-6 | TGTGCCAGCAGCGGAGGGACTCGGGGGGAGACCCAGTACTTC | CASSGGTRGETQYF
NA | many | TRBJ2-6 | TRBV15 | TGTGCCACCAGCAGAGACGTGGGGGCCAACGTCCTGACTTTC | CATSRDVGANVLTF
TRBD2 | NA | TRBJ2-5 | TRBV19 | TGTGCCAGTAGTATTCTAGCGGGAGGGCCTCAAGAGACCCAGTACTTC | CASSILAGGPQETQYF
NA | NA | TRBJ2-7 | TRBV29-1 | TGCAGCGCTGAGTCCCAGGGGGGGTACGAGCAGTACTTC | CSAESQGGYEQYF
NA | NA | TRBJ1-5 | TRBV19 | TGTGCCAGTAGTTCCTCCCGGAGTAGCAATCAGCCCCAGCATTTT | CASSSSRSSNQPQHF
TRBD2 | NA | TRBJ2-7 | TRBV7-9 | TGTGCCAGCAGCTTAACTAGCGGGACGTCCATTCTTTACGAGCAGTACTTC | CASSLTSGTSILYEQYF
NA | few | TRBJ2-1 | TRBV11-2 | TGTGCCAGCAGCTTAGTGGGTTTGGGGTACAATGAGCAGTTCTTC | CASSLVGLGYNEQFF
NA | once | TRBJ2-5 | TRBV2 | TGTGCCAGCAGTGCCGGGACAGAGACCCAGTACTTC | CASSAGTETQYF
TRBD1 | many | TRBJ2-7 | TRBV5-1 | TGCGCCAGCAGCATCCCGGGACAGGGGGCCGATGAGCAGTACTTC | CASSIPGQGADEQYF
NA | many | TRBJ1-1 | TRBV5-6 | TGTGCCAGCAGCTTGCGGGGGCAAGCTTTCTTT | CASSLRGQAFF
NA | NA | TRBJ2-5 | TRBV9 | TGTGCCAGCAGCCCTCGTCTGCCCCAAGAGACCCAGTACTTC | CASSPRLPQETQYF
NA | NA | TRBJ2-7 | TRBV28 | TGTGCCAGCAGACGGACTTGGGGGGCGTCTGACGAGCAGTACTTC | CASRRTWGASDEQYF
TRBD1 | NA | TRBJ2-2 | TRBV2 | TGTGCCAGCAGTGTCCGCAGGGGGCCCACCGGGGAGCTGTTTTTT | CASSVRRGPTGELFF
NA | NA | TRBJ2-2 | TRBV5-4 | TGTGCCAGCAGCTTGGAGGTAGCGAACACCGGGGAGCTGTTTTTT | CASSLEVANTGELFF
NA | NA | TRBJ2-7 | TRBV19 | TGTGCCAGTAGTGGCCGGGACAAGGGAGCCTACGAGCAGTACTTC | CASSGRDKGAYEQYF
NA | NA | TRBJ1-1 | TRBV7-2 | TGTGCCAGCAGCTTTGCGTGGCATTTGGGCACTGAAGCTTTCTTT | CASSFAWHLGTEAFF
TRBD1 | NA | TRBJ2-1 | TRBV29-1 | TGCAGCGCTCCCAACAGGGGGCTGAACAATGAGCAGTTCTTC | CSAPNRGLNNEQFF
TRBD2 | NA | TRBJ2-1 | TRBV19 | TGTGCCAGTAGTATCGACGGTCGCGGGGGGGCCTACAATGAGCAGTTCTTC | CASSIDGRGGAYNEQFF
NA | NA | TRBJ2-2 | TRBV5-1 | TGCGCCAGCAGCTTGGCCGCGACGCGAGACACCGGGGAGCTGTTTTTT | CASSLAATRDTGELFF
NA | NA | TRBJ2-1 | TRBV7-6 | TGTGCCAGCAGCCCACGATTCGCTGAGGGCTACAATGAGCAGTTCTTC | CASSPRFAEGYNEQFF
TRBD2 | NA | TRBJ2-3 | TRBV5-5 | TGTGCCAGCACCGAAGCGGGAGGGCCCCCCCTGAGCACGCAGTATTTT | CASTEAGGPPLSTQYF
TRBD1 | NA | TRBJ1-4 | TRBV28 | TGTGCCAGCAGTTTGGGACAGCATAATGAAAAACTGTTTTTT | CASSLGQHNEKLFF
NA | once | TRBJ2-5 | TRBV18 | TGTGCCAGCTCAACGGGGTTACAAGAGACCCAGTACTTC | CASSTGLQETQYF
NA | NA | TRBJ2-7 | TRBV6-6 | TGTGCCAGCAGTTCTACGTGGCAGTCTGGGCAGTACTTC | CASSSTWQSGQYF
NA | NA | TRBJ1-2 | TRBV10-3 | TGTGCCACCACAGGCTCTACCAACTATGGCTACACCTTC | CATTGSTNYGYTF
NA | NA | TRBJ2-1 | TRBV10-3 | TGTGCCATCAGCCTAGGGGACAATGAGCAGTTCTTC | CAISLGDNEQFF
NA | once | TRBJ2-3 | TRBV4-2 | TGTGCCAGCAGCCAAGAATCGGCCAGACCAGATACGCAGTATTTT | CASSQESARPDTQYF
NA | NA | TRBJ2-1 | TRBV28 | TGTGCCAGCAGTTTAGGTGAGCAGTTCTTC | CASSLGEQFF
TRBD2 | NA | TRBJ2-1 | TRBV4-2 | TGTGCCAGCAGCGTCGGGACTAGCGGGAGGGTTTACAATGAGCAGTTCTTC | CASSVGTSGRVYNEQFF
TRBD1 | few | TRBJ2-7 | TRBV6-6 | TGTGCCAGCAGTTTCGGACAGGCCTACGAGCAGTACTTC | CASSFGQAYEQYF
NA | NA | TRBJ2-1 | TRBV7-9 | TGTGCCAGCAGCTCAACCGGGACTTACAATGAGCAGTTCTTC | CASSSTGTYNEQFF
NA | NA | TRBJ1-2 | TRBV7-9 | TGTGCCAGCAGCAAAAACACCGGGACCACGAAGTTAGCTAACTATGGCTACACCTTC | CASSKNTGTTKLANYGYTF
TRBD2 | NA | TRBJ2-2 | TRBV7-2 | TGTGCCAGCAGCTTAGAGATAGCGGGAGCCATGGGGGAGCTGTTTTTT | CASSLEIAGAMGELFF
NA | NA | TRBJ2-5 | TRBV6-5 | TGTGCCAGCAGTTACTCATGGCAGCAAAGCCAAGAGACCCAGTACTTC | CASSYSWQQSQETQYF